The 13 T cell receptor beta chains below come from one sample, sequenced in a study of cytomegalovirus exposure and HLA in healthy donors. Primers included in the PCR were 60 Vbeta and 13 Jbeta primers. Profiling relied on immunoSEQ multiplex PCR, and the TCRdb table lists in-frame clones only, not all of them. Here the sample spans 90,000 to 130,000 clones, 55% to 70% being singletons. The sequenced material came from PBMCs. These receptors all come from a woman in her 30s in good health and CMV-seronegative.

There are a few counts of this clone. CDR3 bases: TGCGCCAGCAGCCCCGACAGCCACCTCCTATCAACTAATGAAAAACTGTTTTTT. Its translation: CASSPDSHLLSTNEKLFF. The genes are TRBV5-1 and TRBJ1-4; TRBD1 might be the D (5 bases). CDR3 length equals 18 residues. V gave up 4 bases and J gave up 0 bases, with 19 bases separating them. Germline assignment: CDR1 SGHRS and CDR2 YFSETQ.

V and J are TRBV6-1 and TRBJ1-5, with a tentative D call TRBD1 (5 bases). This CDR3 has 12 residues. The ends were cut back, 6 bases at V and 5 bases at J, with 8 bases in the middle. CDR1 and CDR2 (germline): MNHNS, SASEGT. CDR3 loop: CASSRRDQPQHF. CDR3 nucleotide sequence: TGTGCCAGCAGCCGCAGGGATCAGCCCCAGCATTTT.

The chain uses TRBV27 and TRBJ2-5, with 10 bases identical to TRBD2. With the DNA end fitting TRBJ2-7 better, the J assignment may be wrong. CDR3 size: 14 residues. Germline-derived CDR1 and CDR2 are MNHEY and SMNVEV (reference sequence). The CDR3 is CASRASGRTYEQYF. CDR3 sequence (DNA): TGTGCCAGCAGAGCTAGCGGGAGAACGTACGAGCAGTACTTC.

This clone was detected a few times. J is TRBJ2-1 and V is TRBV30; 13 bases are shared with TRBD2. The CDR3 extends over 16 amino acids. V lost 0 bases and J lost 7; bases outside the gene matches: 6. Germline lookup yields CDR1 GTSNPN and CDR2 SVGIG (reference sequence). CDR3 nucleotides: TGTGCCTGGAGTGTACTGACTAGCGGGAGGTCTAATGAGCAGTTCTTC. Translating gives CAWSVLTSGRSNEQFF. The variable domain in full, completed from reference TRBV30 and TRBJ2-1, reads SQTIHQWPATLVQPVGSPLSLECTVEGTSNPNLYWYRQAAGRGLQLLFYSVGIGQISSEVPQNLSASRPQDRQFILSSKKLLLSDSGFYLCAWSVLTSGRSNEQFFGPGTRLTVL.

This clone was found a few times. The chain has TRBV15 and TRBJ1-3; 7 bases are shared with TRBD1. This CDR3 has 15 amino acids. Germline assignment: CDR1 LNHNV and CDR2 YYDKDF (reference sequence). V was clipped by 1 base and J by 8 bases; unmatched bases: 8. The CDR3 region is CATSRGDREPYTIYF. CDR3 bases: TGTGCCACCAGCAGAGGTGACAGGGAGCCGTACACCATATATTTT.

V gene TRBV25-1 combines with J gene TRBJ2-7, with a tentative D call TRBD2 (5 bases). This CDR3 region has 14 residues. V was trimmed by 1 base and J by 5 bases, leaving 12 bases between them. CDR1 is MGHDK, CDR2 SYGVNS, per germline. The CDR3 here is CASSEFGVINEQYF. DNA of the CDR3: TGTGCCAGCAGTGAATTCGGGGTCATTAACGAGCAGTACTTC.

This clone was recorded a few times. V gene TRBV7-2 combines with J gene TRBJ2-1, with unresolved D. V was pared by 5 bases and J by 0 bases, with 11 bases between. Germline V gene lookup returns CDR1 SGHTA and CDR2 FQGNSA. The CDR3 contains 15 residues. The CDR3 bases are TGTGCCAGCAGCCTGGTCCTTAGCTCCTACAATGAGCAGTTCTTC. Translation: CASSLVLSSYNEQFF.

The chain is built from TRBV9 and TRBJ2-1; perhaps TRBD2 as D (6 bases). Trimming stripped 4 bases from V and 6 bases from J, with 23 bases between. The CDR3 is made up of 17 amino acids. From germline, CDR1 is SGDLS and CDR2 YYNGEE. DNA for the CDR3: TGTGCCAGCAGCCCCCGGGGAGGCTTCTCGAATTCCAATGAGCAGTTCTTC. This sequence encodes CASSPRGGFSNSNEQFF.

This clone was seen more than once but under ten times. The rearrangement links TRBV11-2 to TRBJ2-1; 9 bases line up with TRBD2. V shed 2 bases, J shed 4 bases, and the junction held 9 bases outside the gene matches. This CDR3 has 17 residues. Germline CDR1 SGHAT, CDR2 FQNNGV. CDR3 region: CASSLSRLAAQYNEQFF. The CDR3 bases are TGTGCCAGCAGCTTAAGCCGACTAGCGGCCCAATACAATGAGCAGTTCTTC.

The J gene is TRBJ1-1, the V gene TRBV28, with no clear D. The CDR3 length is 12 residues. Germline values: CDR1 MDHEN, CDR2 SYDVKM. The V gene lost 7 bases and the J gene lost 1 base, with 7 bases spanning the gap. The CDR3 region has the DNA TGTGCCAGCATTTGGAGGAACACTGAAGCTTTCTTT. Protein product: CASIWRNTEAFF.

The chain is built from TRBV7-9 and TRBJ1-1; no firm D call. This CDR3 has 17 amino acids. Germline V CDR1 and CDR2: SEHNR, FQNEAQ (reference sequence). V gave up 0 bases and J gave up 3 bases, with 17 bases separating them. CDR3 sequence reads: CASSLARTGRKDTEAFF. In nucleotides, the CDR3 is TGTGCCAGCAGCTTAGCAAGGACCGGGAGAAAGGACACTGAAGCTTTCTTT.

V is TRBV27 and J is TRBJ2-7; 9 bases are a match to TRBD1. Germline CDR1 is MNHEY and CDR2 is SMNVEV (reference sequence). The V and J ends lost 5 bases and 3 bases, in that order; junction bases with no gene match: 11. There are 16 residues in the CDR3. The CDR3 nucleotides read TGTGCCAGCAGTCCCACCCCCGGGACAGGGATCTACGAGCAGTACTTC. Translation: CASSPTPGTGIYEQYF.

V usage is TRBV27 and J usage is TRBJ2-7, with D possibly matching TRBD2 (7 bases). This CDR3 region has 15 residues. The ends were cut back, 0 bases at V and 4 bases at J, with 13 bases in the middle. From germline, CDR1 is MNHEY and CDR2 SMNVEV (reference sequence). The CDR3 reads CASSLSAGAAYEQYF. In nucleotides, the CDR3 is TGTGCCAGCAGTTTATCGGCGGGGGCTGCTTACGAGCAGTACTTC.